One sample yielded the 27 T cell receptor beta chains listed below, sequenced in a study of Tregs in tolerant kidney transplant recipients. The nonmyeloablative bone marrow transplants came from related graft donors, with transient mixed chimerism. Sequencing was performed with immunoSEQ multiplex PCR; in TCRdb, only in-frame clones are kept and a portion is missing. The profile covers 50,000 to 65,000 clones, with about 89% appearing a single time and more than 3% taken by the ten largest. Sequencing used CD4+ T cells from blood (PBMCs), obtained 6 months after the transplant. These receptors all come from a human patient who received a combined kidney and bone marrow transplant. These T cells may partly come from the graft donor.

The chain carries TRBV5-1 and TRBJ2-2; D call uncertain. The CDR3 spans 16 residues. The V and J ends lost 0 bases and 1 base respectively, with 10 bases between them. CDR1 and CDR2 (germline): SGHRS, YFSETQ. The CDR3 nucleotides read TGCGCCAGCAGCTTGGAGTACTTACTGAACACCGGGGAGCTGTTTTTT. Protein: CASSLEYLLNTGELFF.

The genes are TRBV7-2 and TRBJ2-1, with TRBD2 matching over 7 bases. Trimming removed 10 bases from V and 2 bases from J; junction bases left unmatched: 2. CDR1 and CDR2 (germline): SGHTA, FQGNSA. The CDR3 length is 12 residues. The CDR3 DNA reads as TGTGCCACCGGACTAGCCTACAATGAGCAGTTCTTC. As protein: CATGLAYNEQFF.

This clone was counted a few times. V is TRBV7-9 and J is TRBJ1-4, with no clear D. V lost 2 bases and J 6 bases, leaving 7 bases between the germline ends. In germline, CDR1 is SEHNR, CDR2 FQNEAQ (reference sequence). The CDR3 loop spans 13 amino acids. The CDR3 region has the DNA TGTGCCAGCAGCTTAAGGAGGGATGAAAAACTGTTTTTT. Residues: CASSLRRDEKLFF.

The chain joins TRBV28 to TRBJ2-1; 12 bases are a match to TRBD1. This CDR3 is built from 17 residues. CDR1 is MDHEN and CDR2 is SYDVKM in the germline V gene. J gave up 6 bases and V 0 bases, and 6 bases lay outside the gene matches. As DNA, the CDR3 is TGTGCCAGCAGTTTATGGGAGGGACAGGGGGCTACCAATGAGCAGTTCTTC. It is translated as CASSLWEGQGATNEQFF. The entire variable domain, with the rest obtained from reference TRBV28 and TRBJ2-1, is as follows: DVKVTQSSRYLVKRTGEKVFLECVQDMDHENMFWYRQDPGLGLRLIYFSYDVKMKEKGDIPEGYSVSREKKERFSLILESASTNQTSMYLCASSLWEGQGATNEQFFGPGTRLTVL.

This chain links TRBV7-2 with TRBJ2-1, with 12 bases that match TRBD2. V lost 7 bases to trimming and J lost 3 bases; unmatched junction nucleotides: 13. Germline values: CDR1 SGHTA, CDR2 FQGNSA. There are 18 residues in the CDR3. CDR3 coding DNA: TGTGCCAGCACCCTAAAAGGGCTAGCGGGAGGGGTCTACAATGAGCAGTTCTTC. Protein sequence: CASTLKGLAGGVYNEQFF.

The rearrangement joins TRBV4-3 to TRBJ2-3; TRBD1 matches 10 bases. This CDR3 spans 19 amino acids. V shed 4 bases, J shed 2 bases, and the junction held 15 bases outside the gene matches. Per germline, CDR1 LGHNA and CDR2 YSLEER. The CDR3 spells CASSPKGQGSQIYTDTQYF. In nucleotides, the CDR3 is TGCGCCAGCAGCCCGAAGGGACAGGGGTCACAGATTTACACAGATACGCAGTATTTT.

The chain joins TRBV19 to TRBJ2-7, with TRBD1 matching 11 bases. Losses at the gene ends were 4 bases for V and 3 bases for J; bases not matched to a gene: 5. CDR3 length: 15 amino acids. Per the germline V gene, CDR1 is LNHDA and CDR2 is SQIVND (reference sequence). In nucleotides, the CDR3 is TGTGCCAGTAGTACCACCGGGACAGGGGGCTACGAGCAGTACTTC. It yields the protein CASSTTGTGGYEQYF.

The chain recombines TRBV6-5 with TRBJ2-1; TRBD1 agrees at 9 bases. Trimming cost V 6 bases and J 6 bases; bases outside gene matches: 3. Germline loops: CDR1 MNHEY, CDR2 SVGAGI. The CDR3 spans 13 residues. The CDR3 here is CASRRQGVNEQFF. The CDR3 nucleotides read TGTGCCAGCAGGCGACAGGGGGTCAATGAGCAGTTCTTC.

The chain recombines TRBV13 with TRBJ1-2, with D perhaps TRBD1 (5 bases). Germline-derived CDR1 and CDR2 are PRHDT and FYEKMQ (reference sequence). The CDR3 has 16 amino acids. Trimming took 5 bases from V and 4 from J, leaving 20 bases between them. DNA of the CDR3: TGTGCCAGCAGCCAGCCGGGCAGGGCTTACATCTATGGCTACACCTTC. Translation: CASSQPGRAYIYGYTF.

The table lists this clone with a count of one. The chain uses TRBV5-4 and TRBJ2-7; TRBD1 agrees at 12 bases. V dropped 4 bases and J dropped 3; count of bases not matched to a gene: 5. CDR1 and CDR2 (germline): SGHNT, YYREEE (reference sequence). The CDR3 runs 15 residues. DNA of the CDR3: TGTGCCAGCAGCACAGGGACAGGGGGCTTCTACGAGCAGTACTTC. Amino acid sequence: CASSTGTGGFYEQYF.

This chain uses TRBV15 with TRBJ1-1; maybe TRBD1 (5 bases). With 4 bases removed from V and 5 bases from J, the gap between germline ends came to 20 bases. This CDR3 has 16 residues. Germline V lookup: CDR1 LNHNV, CDR2 YYDKDF (reference sequence). The CDR3 nucleotides are TGTGCCACCAGCAAAAGAGTGGGCAGCGGGGGGACTGAAGCTTTCTTT. The encoded protein is CATSKRVGSGGTEAFF.

Worth noting for this clone: Mismatch with germline at one junction end may stem from a read error. In the same sample, other DNA sequences code for this CDR3. The CDR3 loop reads CASSVTRGRNSPLHF. In DNA form, the CDR3 reads TGTGCCAGTAGTGTAACCAGGGGGCGTAATTCCCCCCTCCACTTT. The J gene is TRBJ1-6, the V gene TRBV19, with 8 positions matching TRBD1. Germline CDR1 LNHDA, CDR2 SQIVND (reference sequence). CDR3 length: 15 amino acids.

The chain combines TRBV2 with TRBJ1-5; 7 bases fit TRBD1. Germline CDR1 reads SNHLY; CDR2 reads FYNNEI. CDR3 length equals 15 residues. The junction had 9 bases not matched to a gene; V was cut back by 8 bases and J by 2 bases. CDR3 loop: CASRQGDGGNQPQHF. The CDR3 DNA reads as TGTGCCAGCCGGCAGGGGGATGGAGGCAATCAGCCCCAGCATTTT.

On this clone: The identical CDR3 is also encoded by other nucleotide sequences in the sample. This sequence joins TRBV7-9 and TRBJ2-1; TRBD2 matches 9 bases. Trimming cost V 2 bases and J 7 bases; bases outside gene matches: 6. Looked up from germline, CDR1 is SEHNR and CDR2 is FQNEAQ (reference sequence). CDR3 length: 15 residues. The CDR3 bases are TGTGCCAGCAGCTTATTGGCGGGAGGGCCTAATGAGCAGTTCTTC. Translation gives CASSLLAGGPNEQFF.

The chain links TRBV29-1 to TRBJ2-7; 10 nucleotides align to TRBD1. The V gene end was trimmed by 4 bases and the J gene end by 2 bases; junction bases not matched to a gene: 5. The CDR3 is 14 residues long. Germline V CDR1 and CDR2: SQVTM, ANQGSEA. The CDR3 DNA is TGCAGCGTTGTCACCGGGACAGGGGCCTACGAGCAGTACTTC. The encoded protein is CSVVTGTGAYEQYF.

This clone turned up a few times. This chain links TRBV5-1 with TRBJ2-1; perhaps TRBD1 as D (6 bases). With 0 bases removed from V and 5 bases from J, the gap between germline ends came to 15 bases. Germline V lookup: CDR1 SGHRS, CDR2 YFSETQ. The CDR3 runs 16 residues. As DNA, the CDR3 is TGCGCCAGCAGCTTGGTGCAGGGGATGGGGGACAATGAGCAGTTCTTC. Translating gives CASSLVQGMGDNEQFF.

This sequence joins TRBV7-9 and TRBJ2-1; 8 bases match TRBD2. After removal of 4 bases from V and 1 base from J, the junction contained 6 bases not matched to a gene. The length of the CDR3 is 16 residues. Germline CDR1 SEHNR, CDR2 FQNEAQ (reference sequence). The CDR3 nucleotides read TGTGCCAGCAGCTCTCCGGGACTAGGATCCTACAATGAGCAGTTCTTC. This gives the protein CASSSPGLGSYNEQFF.

V and J are TRBV29-1 and TRBJ2-3; 7 nucleotides match TRBD1. Trimming removed 5 bases from V and 2 bases from J; junction bases left unmatched: 1. From germline, CDR1 is SQVTM and CDR2 ANQGSEA. This CDR3 has 12 residues. This chain's CDR3 is CSVQGVTDTQYF. DNA of the CDR3: TGCAGCGTTCAGGGGGTCACAGATACGCAGTATTTT.

The chain combines TRBV29-1 with TRBJ2-7; 9 bases agree with TRBD1. Looked up from germline, CDR1 is SQVTM and CDR2 is ANQGSEA. The CDR3 loop spans 13 amino acids. J was trimmed by 2 bases and V by 7 bases; bases with no gene match: 6. In DNA form, the CDR3 reads TGCAGCGCTTCGGACAGGGGCACCTACGAGCAGTACTTC. As protein: CSASDRGTYEQYF.

The rearrangement joins TRBV5-1 to TRBJ1-2; D is perhaps TRBD1 (5 bases). This CDR3 contains 13 residues. Germline values: CDR1 SGHRS, CDR2 YFSETQ. Trimming cost V 4 bases and J 6 bases, with 13 bases left between them. The CDR3 region is CASSLRTRNGYTF. For the CDR3, the DNA is TGCGCCAGCAGCCTCAGGACAAGAAATGGCTACACCTTC.

V is TRBV7-3 and J is TRBJ2-4; tentative D call: TRBD2 (7 bases). CDR3 length equals 12 residues. The V gene's germline CDR1 is SGHTA and CDR2 FQGTGA. V was trimmed by 2 bases and J by 13 bases, leaving 12 bases between them. The CDR3 here is CASSLPGGLQYF. CDR3 nucleotides: TGTGCCAGCAGCTTACCGGGGGGCTTACAGTACTTC.

The chain is built from TRBV4-2 and TRBJ2-1; perhaps TRBD2 as D (6 bases). Germline V gene lookup returns CDR1 LGHNA and CDR2 YNFKEQ. Trimming took off 0 bases at V and 1 base at J, with 13 bases between the two ends. This CDR3 contains 17 residues. The CDR3 nucleotides are TGTGCCAGCAGCCAAGAAGTCTCTGGAGGGTCCTACAATGAGCAGTTCTTC. Amino acid sequence: CASSQEVSGGSYNEQFF.

This chain links TRBV28 with TRBJ2-7, with TRBD1 matching 9 bases. This CDR3 has 15 residues. V gave up 7 bases and J gave up 4 bases; unmatched junction bases: 11. Germline CDR1 is MDHEN and CDR2 is SYDVKM. The CDR3 loop reads CASTITGTGKYEQYF. The CDR3 DNA is TGTGCCAGCACCATTACCGGGACAGGGAAGTACGAGCAGTACTTC.

The V call is TRBV4-3, the J call TRBJ1-1; 11 bases are shared with TRBD1. CDR1 LGHNA and CDR2 YSLEER come from the germline V gene. V shed 5 bases, J shed 4 bases, and the junction held 6 bases outside the gene matches. The length of the CDR3 is 15 residues. DNA of the CDR3: TGCGCCAGCAGCTATCGGACAGGGGGCGGCACTGAAGCTTTCTTT. Translating it yields CASSYRTGGGTEAFF.

The chain joins TRBV19 to TRBJ2-1; D gene unclear. This CDR3 has 13 residues. V lost 2 bases and J 4 bases, leaving 6 bases between the germline ends. Germline V CDR1 and CDR2: LNHDA, SQIVND (reference sequence). CDR3 loop: CASSIPFYNEQFF. The CDR3 DNA reads as TGTGCCAGTAGTATACCCTTTTACAATGAGCAGTTCTTC.

The CDR3 region is CASIRQDTDTQYF. In DNA form, the CDR3 reads TGTGCCAGCATCAGGCAGGACACAGATACGCAGTATTTT. V is TRBV2 and J is TRBJ2-3; D is uncertain. Trimming shortened V by 7 bases and J by 2 bases, and 10 bases separated the two germline ends. Germline CDR1 reads SNHLY; CDR2 reads FYNNEI. The CDR3 runs to 13 residues.

There are a few counts of this clone. The chain couples TRBV6-7 to TRBJ2-7; perhaps TRBD2 as D (5 bases). TRBV6-7 falls under the ORF class, with uncertain function. Deletions cut 6 bases from V and 6 bases from J, with 24 bases between. The CDR3 length is 16 residues. For the CDR3, the DNA is TGTGCCAGCAGGTGCCCGGGTACGAGGATAGCGTGCGAGCAGTACTTC. It yields the protein CASRCPGTRIACEQYF.